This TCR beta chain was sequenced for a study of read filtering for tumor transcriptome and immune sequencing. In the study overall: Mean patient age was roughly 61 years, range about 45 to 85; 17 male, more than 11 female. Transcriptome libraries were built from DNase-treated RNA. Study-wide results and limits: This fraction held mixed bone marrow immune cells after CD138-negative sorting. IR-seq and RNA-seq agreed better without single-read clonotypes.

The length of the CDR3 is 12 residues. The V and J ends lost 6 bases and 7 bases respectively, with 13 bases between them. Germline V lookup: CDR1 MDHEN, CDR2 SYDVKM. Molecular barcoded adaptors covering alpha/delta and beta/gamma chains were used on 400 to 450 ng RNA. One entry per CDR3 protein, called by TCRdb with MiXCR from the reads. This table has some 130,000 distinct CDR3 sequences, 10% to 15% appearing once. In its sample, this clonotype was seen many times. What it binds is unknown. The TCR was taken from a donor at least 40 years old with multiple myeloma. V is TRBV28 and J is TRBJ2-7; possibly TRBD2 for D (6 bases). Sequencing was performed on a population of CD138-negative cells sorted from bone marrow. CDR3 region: CASSGSGAEQYF. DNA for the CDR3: TGTGCCAGCAGCGGTAGCGGCGCTGAGCAGTACTTC.